The TCR beta chain described here comes from a study of cytomegalovirus exposure and HLA in healthy donors. At the level of the study: Among several hundred genotyped donors, around 82% fell in the Caucasian-associated ancestry cluster.

Points on this clone: The antigen remains unidentified.

With 60 Vbeta and 13 Jbeta primers, the PCR was carried out. Assay: immunoSEQ multiplex PCR; the TCRdb copy retains only in-frame clones and omits some. The table lists 65,000 to 80,000 clones, nearly 80% of them singletons. Broader study findings: A prior analysis recorded that most TCR beta V segments were productive about 87% or about 30% of the time. Fewer N-insertions (relative to the roughly 660-donor mean) were reportedly seen in an Asian-associated ancestry cluster in a later analysis. The authors enumerated under 200 TCR beta chains as linked to cytomegalovirus.

There are 14 residues in the CDR3. The ends lost 7 bases at V and 9 bases at J; junction bases unmatched: 8. CDR1 is MNHNS and CDR2 is SASEGT in the germline V gene. This TCR was sampled from a woman aged 40 to 50 in good health and CMV-seropositive. The specimen sequenced was PBMCs. The J gene is TRBJ1-6, the V gene TRBV6-1, with 8 bases that match TRBD1. CDR3 DNA: TGTGCCAGCAATATGGGACAGGAGGGTTCACCCCTCCACTTT. Translating gives CASNMGQEGSPLHF.